This TCR beta chain originates from a study of shared clonotypes between healthy human individuals. On this clone: Its specificity is unknown.

The data were produced by immunoSEQ multiplex PCR, yet TCRdb's version contains in-frame clones alone and is incomplete. The table lists about 2 million clones, approximately 94% of them singletons. Regarding the study as a whole: Among several donors, approximately 5.4% of naive CD4 clonotypes were found in common.

The CDR3 consists of 18 residues. CDR1 LGHNA and CDR2 YSLEER come from the germline V gene. Trimming cost V 4 bases and J 8 bases; bases outside gene matches: 21. Cells designated naive CD8 were CD45RO-negative and were positively selected for CCR7, with terminally differentiated effector memory CD45RA+ cells excluded. This sequence originates from a man aged 18 to 30 in good health. The sequencing input was naive CD8+ T cells sorted from blood. This chain connects TRBV4-3 to TRBJ1-2; 8 nucleotides match TRBD1. CDR3: CASSLSLTGDFDLVGYTF. The CDR3 DNA sequence: TGCGCCAGCAGCCTTTCACTGACAGGGGATTTTGATTTAGTAGGCTACACCTTC.